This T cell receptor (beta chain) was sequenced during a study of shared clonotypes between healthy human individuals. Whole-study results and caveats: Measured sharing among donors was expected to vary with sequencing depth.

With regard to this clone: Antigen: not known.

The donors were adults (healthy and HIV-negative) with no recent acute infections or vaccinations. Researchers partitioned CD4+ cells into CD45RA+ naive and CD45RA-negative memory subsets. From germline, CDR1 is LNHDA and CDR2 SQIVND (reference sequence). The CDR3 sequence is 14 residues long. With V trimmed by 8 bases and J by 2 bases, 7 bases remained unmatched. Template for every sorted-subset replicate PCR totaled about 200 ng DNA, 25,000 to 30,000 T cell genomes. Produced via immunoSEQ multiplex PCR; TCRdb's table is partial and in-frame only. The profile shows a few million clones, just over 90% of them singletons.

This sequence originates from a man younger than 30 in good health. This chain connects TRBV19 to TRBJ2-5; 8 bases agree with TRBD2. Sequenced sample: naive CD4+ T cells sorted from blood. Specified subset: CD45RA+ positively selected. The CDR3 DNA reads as TGTGCCAGTGGGACCGGGACTAGTCAAGAGACCCAGTACTTC. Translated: CASGTGTSQETQYF. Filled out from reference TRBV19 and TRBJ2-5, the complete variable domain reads DGGITQSPKYLFRKEGQNVTLSCEQNLNHDAMYWYRQDPGQGLRLIYYSQIVNDFQKGDIAEGYSVSREKKESFPLTVTSAQKNPTAFYLCASGTGTSQETQYFGPGTRLLVL.